The entry below gives a single TCR beta chain sequence along with its context. Its antigen is as yet unknown. J was trimmed by 6 bases and V by 5 bases; bases with no gene match: 11. The germline gives CDR1 MDHEN, CDR2 SYDVKM. The CDR3 covers 16 residues. The data originate from a study of vaccination effects on CD4 cells after COVID-19. Sequencing in the ViraFEST assay came after antigen-specific CD4+ T cells had been expanded with viral peptide pools, which were used to stimulate PBMC. Subsequent to a culture period of about nine days, CD4+ T cells were isolated. Previously uninfected by SARS-CoV-2, the vaccine recipients also showed negative nucleocapsid antibodies. The method was immunoSEQ multiplex PCR; TCRdb's version includes in-frame clones alone and lacks a portion of them. The table has about 63,000 clones, 70% to 85% seen once; the top ten hold 3% to 4%.

The rearrangement joins TRBV28 to TRBJ2-2; 8 bases align to TRBD2. The source is a human donor who received a COVID-19 vaccine. The sample here was CD4+ T cells from PBMCs cultured with HCoV-OC43 spike peptides, taken before COVID-19 vaccination. Subset in this sample: HCoV-OC43 spike overlapping peptide pool stimulation. CDR3 sequence (DNA): TGTGCCAGCAGTACCCACTGGCGGGGGGCCCCCGGGGAGCTGTTTTTT. This codes for CASSTHWRGAPGELFF.